This record concerns one TCR beta chain sequence. The source of the sample is a study of blood T cell repertoires in COVID-19. This study enrolled people aged roughly 18 to 90 from about two dozen US geographic areas. Original processing notes: Reference gene primer amplification gave nucleated cell count estimates. Sequenced by immunoSEQ multiplex PCR; TCRdb stores in-frame clones only, minus some. The DNA was the basis for D and trimming; V, J and clone size are from that table. The table includes about 160,000 clones, 80% detected once. CDR3 size: 18 residues. The chain has TRBV21-1 and TRBJ1-5. TRBV21-1 is a pseudogene locus. This clonotype was obtained from a woman in her sixties or seventies who had recovered from COVID-19. The specimen sequenced was PBMCs or T cells enriched from blood (not recorded which). As DNA, the CDR3 is TGTGCCAGCAGCAAAGTCGGTCTCCTCGTCTTCCGCAATCAGCCCCAGCATTTT. Translated: CASSKVGLLVFRNQPQHF.